Each of the 2 T cell receptor beta chains below was sequenced from the same sample in a study of tissue T cells after allogeneic stem cell transplantation. Clones were read by immunoSEQ multiplex PCR, and TCRdb kept only the in-frame ones, dropping some. The data hold about 1,600 clones, with around four fifths observed a single time. The sample here was liver tissue, taken at autopsy. The origin of the receptors is a male patient aged 60 or older with steroid-refractory graft-versus-host disease after an allogeneic stem cell transplant. Some T cells may arise from the graft donor.

The CDR3 region is CASSLNRDTEAFF. CDR3 bases: TGTGCCAGCAGCTTAAACAGGGACACTGAAGCTTTCTTT. This chain joins TRBV11-1 and TRBJ1-1; tentative D call: TRBD1 (6 bases). The CDR3 has 13 residues. In germline, CDR1 is SGHAT, CDR2 FQDESV (reference sequence). V dropped 2 bases and J dropped 3 bases, with 7 bases sitting between them.

J is TRBJ2-3 and V is TRBV9, with D tentatively TRBD1 or TRBD2 (6 bases each). CDR1 is SGDLS, CDR2 YYNGEE, per germline. Trimming removed 2 bases from V and 5 bases from J, with 18 bases in between. This CDR3 contains 16 residues. The CDR3: CASSVEGGASGDTQYF. The CDR3 DNA is TGTGCCAGCAGCGTTGAGGGGGGAGCCTCAGGAGATACGCAGTATTTT.